These 4 T cell receptor beta chains were sequenced from one sample in a study of PD-L1 blockade in urothelial cancer. Time point indicated: peripheral blood 6 weeks after treatment start. Profiled with immunoSEQ multiplex PCR; TCRdb holds only in-frame clones, not every one. There are 95,000 to 130,000 clones in the sample; around 89% occur only once, and roughly 1.7% lies in the top ten. The source was PBMCs, collected around atezolizumab (anti-PD-L1) treatment. These receptors came from a man aged 60 to 69 with urothelial cancer.

The chain uses TRBV9 and TRBJ2-2; maybe TRBD2 (7 bases). Germline CDR1 reads SGDLS; CDR2 reads YYNGEE. This CDR3 contains 17 residues. Trimming took off 4 bases at V and 1 base at J, with 17 bases between the two ends. Here the CDR3 reads CASSPPGGHKNTGELFF. The CDR3 nucleotides are TGTGCCAGCAGCCCCCCGGGGGGACATAAGAACACCGGGGAGCTGTTTTTT.

This chain uses TRBV4-1 with TRBJ2-7; D unresolved. CDR1 and CDR2 from the germline V gene are MGHRA and YSYEKL. The CDR3 loop spans 14 amino acids. Trimming pared 4 bases from V and 2 bases from J, leaving 12 bases between. CDR3 in DNA: TGCGCCAGCAGCCCCCTCGCGAGAACCTACGAGCAGTACTTC. This sequence encodes CASSPLARTYEQYF.

The rearrangement joins TRBV2 to TRBJ2-6; possible D gene TRBD1, 6 bases. CDR1 is SNHLY and CDR2 is FYNNEI in the germline V gene. The CDR3 runs to 13 residues. V was pared by 9 bases and J by 1 base, with 7 bases between. The CDR3 spells CASTGSGANVLTF. The CDR3 DNA reads as TGTGCCAGTACAGGGTCTGGGGCCAACGTCCTGACTTTC. Full variable domain (outside the CDR3, taken from reference TRBV2 and TRBJ2-6): EPEVTQTPSHQVTQMGQEVILRCVPISNHLYFYWYRQILGQKVEFLVSFYNNEISEKSEIFDDQFSVERPDGSNFTLKIRSTKLEDSAMYFCASTGSGANVLTFGAGSRLTVL.

The chain joins TRBV28 to TRBJ1-5; D call uncertain. Germline V gene data show CDR1 as MDHEN and CDR2 as SYDVKM. The CDR3 is made up of 14 amino acids. V gave up 3 bases and J gave up 0 bases, with 6 bases separating them. In DNA, the CDR3 is TGTGCCAGCAGTTTTGAGGTTAGCAATCAGCCCCAGCATTTT. It translates to CASSFEVSNQPQHF.